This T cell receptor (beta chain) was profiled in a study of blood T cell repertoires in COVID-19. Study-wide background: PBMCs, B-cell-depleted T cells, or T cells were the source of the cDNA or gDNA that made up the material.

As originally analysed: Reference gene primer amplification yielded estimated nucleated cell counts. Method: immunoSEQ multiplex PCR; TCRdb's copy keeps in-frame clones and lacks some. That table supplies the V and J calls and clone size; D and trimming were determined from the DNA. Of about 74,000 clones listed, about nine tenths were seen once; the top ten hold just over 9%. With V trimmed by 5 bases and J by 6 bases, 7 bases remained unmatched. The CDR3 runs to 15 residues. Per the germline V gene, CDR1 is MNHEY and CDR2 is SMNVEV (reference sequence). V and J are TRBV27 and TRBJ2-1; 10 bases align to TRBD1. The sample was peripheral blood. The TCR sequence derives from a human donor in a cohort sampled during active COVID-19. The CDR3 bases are TGTGCCAGCAGTCGACCGGGACAGGGGAGCAATGAGCAGTTCTTC. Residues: CASSRPGQGSNEQFF.